This passage covers 27 T cell receptor beta chains from one sample sequenced in a study of T cells in Graves' hyperthyroidism and ophthalmopathy. There were TCR beta CDR3 regions amplified from RNA transcripts. The HTBI primer set served for first-round RT-PCR of the TCR CDR3. TCRdb fed the multiplex PCR reads into MiXCR, producing one record per CDR3 protein. Of about 350,000 distinct CDR3 sequences listed, 15% to 20% are singletons. Specimen: blood. These receptors were obtained from a woman between 40 and 50 years old with Graves' ophthalmopathy.

This clonotype was recorded at least ten times. The J gene is TRBJ2-7, the V gene TRBV6-5, with a tentative D call TRBD1 (6 bases). The germline V gene encodes CDR1 MNHEY and CDR2 SVGAGI. Trimming removed 2 bases from V and 4 bases from J, with 15 bases in between. The CDR3 spans 15 residues. The CDR3: CASSYNRESVYEQYF. CDR3 nucleotide sequence: TGTGCCAGCAGTTACAACAGGGAAAGTGTGTACGAGCAGTACTTC.

The chain has TRBV24-1 and TRBJ2-7; 12 bases are shared with TRBD1. Germline values: CDR1 KGHDR, CDR2 SFDVKD. Trimming at V came to 11 bases and at J to 6 bases, leaving 10 bases not matched to a gene. This CDR3 is 14 amino acids long. In DNA form, the CDR3 reads TGTGCCAACATCGGGACAGGGGGCCCATTCGAGCAGTACTTC. The encoded protein is CANIGTGGPFEQYF.

The table lists this clonotype with many counts. This chain connects TRBV28 to TRBJ2-7; 7 nucleotides match TRBD2. Germline values: CDR1 MDHEN, CDR2 SYDVKM. The V segment lost 6 bases and the J segment 12 bases; nucleotides outside the gene matches: 11. This CDR3 region has 12 residues. The CDR3: CASRQTSPKWYF. CDR3 DNA: TGTGCCAGCAGACAGACTAGCCCCAAATGGTACTTC.

This clonotype has a count of ten or more. The CDR3 DNA reads as TGTGCCAGCAGCGTTGGGACAGACCGCATGAACACTGAAGCTTTCTTT. Translating gives CASSVGTDRMNTEAFF. The chain has TRBV11-2 and TRBJ1-1, with TRBD1 matching over 7 bases. From germline, CDR1 is SGHAT and CDR2 FQNNGV. V lost 5 bases, J lost 0 bases, and 9 bases stayed unmatched. The CDR3 runs 16 residues.

This sequence joins TRBV14 and TRBJ2-7; tentative D call: TRBD1 (6 bases). The germline CDR1 and CDR2 sequences are SGHDN and FVKESK. The CDR3 consists of 15 residues. V lost 0 bases to trimming and J lost 3 bases, with 12 bases between them. CDR3 DNA sequence: TGTGCCAGCAGCCAAGAAGGGGGAACAGTCTACGAGCAGTACTTC. It specifies CASSQEGGTVYEQYF.

This clonotype appeared many times. This chain connects TRBV28 to TRBJ2-2; 10 bases fit TRBD2. The length of the CDR3 is 14 residues. Germline values: CDR1 MDHEN, CDR2 SYDVKM. Losses at the gene ends were 10 bases for V and 5 bases for J; bases not matched to a gene: 7. CDR3 DNA sequence: TGTGCCACCCTAAGCGGGAGGGGTACCGGGGAGCTGTTTTTT. As protein: CATLSGRGTGELFF.

This clonotype was seen repeatedly, ten times or more. The chain carries TRBV12-3 or TRBV12-4 and TRBJ1-1, with 7 bases lining up with TRBD1. V was clipped by 6 bases and J by 7 bases; unmatched bases: 8. The CDR3 totals 13 residues. This CDR3 reads CASSDGTAYEAFF. CDR3 nucleotides: TGTGCCAGCAGCGACGGGACAGCCTATGAAGCTTTCTTT.

This clonotype was recorded many times. The rearrangement joins TRBV28 to TRBJ2-7; 10 bases map to TRBD1. The germline V gene has CDR1 MDHEN and CDR2 SYDVKM. The CDR3 loop spans 13 amino acids. With V trimmed by 6 bases and J by 5 bases, 4 bases remained unmatched. The CDR3 bases are TGTGCCAGCAGATGGGACAGGGGTGACGAGCAGTACTTC. Protein product: CASRWDRGDEQYF.

Ten or more counts support this clonotype. The J gene is TRBJ2-7, the V gene TRBV6-1, with D perhaps matching TRBD1 or TRBD2 (5 bases each). V was cut by 4 bases and J by 5 bases, with 18 bases left in between. Germline V gene sequence: CDR1 MNHNS, CDR2 SASEGT. The CDR3 is 15 residues long. The CDR3 DNA reads as TGTGCCAGCAGTGCGTACGCCGGGACCCGGGACGAGCAGTACTTC. Protein sequence: CASSAYAGTRDEQYF.

The chain recombines TRBV28 with TRBJ2-5, with 11 bases fitting TRBD2. Trimming removed 5 bases from V and 2 bases from J; junction bases left unmatched: 22. The CDR3 loop spans 21 amino acids. Germline V gene lookup returns CDR1 MDHEN and CDR2 SYDVKM. The CDR3 reads CASSLTLRLAGTHGPQETQYF. DNA of the CDR3: TGTGCCAGCAGTCTCACACTCAGACTAGCGGGGACACATGGGCCTCAAGAGACCCAGTACTTC.

This clonotype has at least ten counts. The chain is built from TRBV9 and TRBJ2-5; D uncertain. The germline V gene has CDR1 SGDLS and CDR2 YYNGEE. V lost 0 bases and J 2 bases, leaving 8 bases between the germline ends. There are 14 residues in the CDR3. In nucleotides, the CDR3 is TGTGCCAGCAGCGTAGTCGACGGTCAAGAGACCCAGTACTTC. Residues: CASSVVDGQETQYF.

At least ten counts were recorded for this clonotype. The chain uses TRBV12-3 or TRBV12-4 and TRBJ1-1, with D perhaps matching TRBD1 (6 bases). With 7 bases removed from V and 5 bases from J, the gap between germline ends came to 14 bases. The CDR3 has 13 amino acids. The CDR3 here is CASTEARGTEAFF. CDR3 bases: TGTGCCAGCACCGAGGCCAGGGGTACTGAAGCTTTCTTT.

This clonotype was picked up many times. The J gene is TRBJ2-5, the V gene TRBV12-5; TRBD2 matches at 8 bases. The V segment lost 5 bases and the J segment 4 bases; nucleotides outside the gene matches: 6. The CDR3 is made up of 14 amino acids. Germline V gene data show CDR1 as LGHNT and CDR2 as FRNRAP. Here the CDR3 DNA reads TGTGCTAGTGGTCCAGTTACTAGCGGAGAGACCCAGTACTTC. Translated, it gives CASGPVTSGETQYF.

The table lists this clonotype with many counts. This chain connects TRBV2 to TRBJ2-7; TRBD1 aligns across 7 bases. Germline-derived CDR1 and CDR2 are SNHLY and FYNNEI. V dropped 0 bases and J dropped 2; count of bases not matched to a gene: 1. The CDR3 runs 14 residues. For the CDR3, the DNA is TGTGCCAGCAGTGAAGCGGACAGGCCCTACGAGCAGTACTTC. This codes for CASSEADRPYEQYF.

This clonotype was found many times. CDR3 coding DNA: TGTGCCAGCAGTTTGGGGCGACTCAGCAATCAGCCCCAGCATTTT. Encoded protein: CASSLGRLSNQPQHF. The rearrangement uses TRBV12-3 or TRBV12-4 and TRBJ1-5, with TRBD1 as a possible D gene (5 bases). Trimming took off 3 bases at V and 1 base at J, with 10 bases between the two ends. The CDR3 runs to 15 residues.

At least ten counts were recorded for this clonotype. V usage is TRBV12-3 or TRBV12-4 and J usage is TRBJ2-1; the D gene is possibly TRBD2 (6 bases). CDR3 size: 18 residues. V shed 0 bases and J shed 7 bases, with 22 bases lying between them. The CDR3 sequence is CASSLALRPTSIRNEQFF. In DNA form, the CDR3 reads TGTGCCAGCAGTTTAGCTCTCCGACCTACTAGCATTCGGAATGAGCAGTTCTTC.

The genes are TRBV6-1 and TRBJ2-7; 7 bases agree with TRBD1. Trimming took 7 bases from V and 6 from J; bases not matched to a gene: 12. Germline CDR1 and CDR2: MNHNS and SASEGT. This CDR3 spans 14 amino acids. The CDR3 is CASTPTGFVGEQYF. The DNA of the CDR3 is TGTGCCAGCACACCGACAGGGTTCGTTGGCGAGCAGTACTTC.

Ten or more counts support this clonotype. The chain has TRBV7-8 and TRBJ2-7, with 7 bases matching TRBD2. After removal of 4 bases from V and 6 bases from J, the junction contained 9 bases not matched to a gene. CDR1 is SGHVS and CDR2 is FQNEAQ in the germline V gene. The CDR3 loop spans 14 amino acids. This chain's CDR3 is CASSSGPTSFEQYF. CDR3 sequence (DNA): TGTGCCAGCAGCTCCGGACCGACTAGCTTCGAGCAGTACTTC.

The J gene is TRBJ1-6, the V gene TRBV18; D is ambiguous. Germline V gene lookup returns CDR1 KGHSH and CDR2 LQKENI. This CDR3 spans 17 amino acids. V was trimmed by 2 bases and J by 2 bases, leaving 13 bases between them. Here the CDR3 DNA reads TGTGCCAGCTCACCAAATCCGCTGGAGCCCTATAATTCACCCCTCCACTTT. Protein sequence: CASSPNPLEPYNSPLHF.

This clonotype was found many times. V is TRBV7-6 and J is TRBJ1-2, with D possibly being TRBD1 (5 bases). The CDR3 spans 14 residues. V was shortened by 4 bases and J by 6 bases, with 15 bases between the two germline ends. The germline V gene encodes CDR1 SGHVS and CDR2 FNYEAQ. CDR3 residues: CASSSPGTDNGYTF. DNA of the CDR3: TGTGCCAGCAGCTCACCCGGGACGGACAATGGCTACACCTTC.

This clonotype appeared many times. The chain is built from TRBV7-8 and TRBJ1-1; possibly TRBD1 for D (5 bases). The CDR3 is 14 residues long. V shed 4 bases and J shed 0 bases, with 9 bases lying between them. The V gene's germline CDR1 is SGHVS and CDR2 FQNEAQ. CDR3 DNA sequence: TGTGCCAGCAGCTGGGGGGAAATGAACACTGAAGCTTTCTTT. Amino acids: CASSWGEMNTEAFF.

This clonotype was recorded at least ten times. The chain is built from TRBV29-1 and TRBJ2-6; 9 positions match TRBD2. CDR3 length: 15 amino acids. The V gene's germline CDR1 is SQVTM and CDR2 ANQGSEA. V trimming: 7 bases; J trimming: 1 base; junction bases outside the gene matches: 5. The CDR3 is CSALAGPSGANVLTF. The CDR3 region has the DNA TGCAGCGCCCTAGCGGGACCGTCTGGGGCCAACGTCCTGACTTTC.

This clonotype has just a few counts. The chain links TRBV13 to TRBJ2-7; unclear D gene. The V and J ends lost 5 bases and 6 bases respectively, with 14 bases between them. CDR1 PRHDT and CDR2 FYEKMQ come from the germline V gene (reference sequence). CDR3 size: 13 residues. The CDR3 coding sequence is TGTGCCAGCAGCCAGAACCTTTTCCCCGAGCAGTACTTC. Translating it yields CASSQNLFPEQYF. Variable domain in full (rest from reference TRBV13 and TRBJ2-7): AAGVIQSPRHLIKEKRETATLKCYPIPRHDTVYWYQQGPGQDPQFLISFYEKMQSDKGSIPDRFSAQQFSDYHSELNMSSLELGDSALYFCASSQNLFPEQYFGPGTRLTVT.

This clonotype came up a few times. The CDR3 DNA reads as TGTGCCAGCAGCTCACCGGGACAGGGTCACACCGGGGAGCTGTTTTTT. Its protein product is CASSSPGQGHTGELFF. V and J are TRBV13 and TRBJ2-2; 9 bases are a match to TRBD1. The V gene end was trimmed by 4 bases and the J gene end by 3 bases; junction bases not matched to a gene: 6. Germline values: CDR1 PRHDT, CDR2 FYEKMQ (reference sequence). The CDR3 has 16 residues.

The sample holds many counts of this clonotype. The chain combines TRBV6-5 with TRBJ2-4; tentative D call: TRBD1 (5 bases). CDR3 length equals 16 residues. V gave up 2 bases and J gave up 0 bases, with 11 bases separating them. Germline CDR1 reads MNHEY; CDR2 reads SVGAGI. As DNA, the CDR3 is TGTGCCAGCAGTTACGGGCCAGGGCTAGCCAAAAACATTCAGTACTTC. Protein: CASSYGPGLAKNIQYF.

This clonotype was found many times. A read error is possible here, since a much larger clone lies one base away. The rearrangement uses TRBV6-1 and TRBJ2-7, with 8 bases aligning to TRBD2. The CDR3 length is 16 residues. The J segment lost 5 bases and the V segment lost 0 bases, leaving 9 bases of the junction unmatched. Per the germline V gene, CDR1 is MNHNS and CDR2 is SASEGT. CDR3 amino acids: CASSEAQLAVTHEQYF. The CDR3 bases are TGTGCCAGCAGTGAAGCGCAACTAGCGGTAACCCACGAGCAGTACTTC.

This clonotype was counted ten times or more. The V and J genes are TRBV10-2 and TRBJ1-3, with D perhaps matching TRBD1 (5 bases). Germline CDR1 and CDR2: WSHSY and SAAADI. V was pared by 3 bases and J by 0 bases, with 12 bases between. There are 16 residues in the CDR3. Here the CDR3 DNA reads TGCGCCAGCAGTGATAGGTCCAGGGTCTCTGGAAACACCATATATTTT. Its protein product is CASSDRSRVSGNTIYF.